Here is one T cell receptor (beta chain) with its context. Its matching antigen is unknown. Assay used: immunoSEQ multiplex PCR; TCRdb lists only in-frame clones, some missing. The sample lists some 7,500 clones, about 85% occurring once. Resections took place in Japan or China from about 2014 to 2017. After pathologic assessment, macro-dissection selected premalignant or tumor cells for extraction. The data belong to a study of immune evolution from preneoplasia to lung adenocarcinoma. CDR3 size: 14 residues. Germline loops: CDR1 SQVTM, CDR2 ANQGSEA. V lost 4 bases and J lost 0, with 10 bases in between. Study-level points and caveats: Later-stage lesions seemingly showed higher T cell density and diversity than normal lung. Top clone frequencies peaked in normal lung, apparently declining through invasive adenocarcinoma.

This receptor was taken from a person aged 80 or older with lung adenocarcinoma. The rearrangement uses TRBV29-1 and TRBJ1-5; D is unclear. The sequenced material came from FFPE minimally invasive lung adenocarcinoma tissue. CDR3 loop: CSVAMGSSNQPQHF. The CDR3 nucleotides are TGCAGCGTTGCGATGGGTTCTAGCAATCAGCCCCAGCATTTT.